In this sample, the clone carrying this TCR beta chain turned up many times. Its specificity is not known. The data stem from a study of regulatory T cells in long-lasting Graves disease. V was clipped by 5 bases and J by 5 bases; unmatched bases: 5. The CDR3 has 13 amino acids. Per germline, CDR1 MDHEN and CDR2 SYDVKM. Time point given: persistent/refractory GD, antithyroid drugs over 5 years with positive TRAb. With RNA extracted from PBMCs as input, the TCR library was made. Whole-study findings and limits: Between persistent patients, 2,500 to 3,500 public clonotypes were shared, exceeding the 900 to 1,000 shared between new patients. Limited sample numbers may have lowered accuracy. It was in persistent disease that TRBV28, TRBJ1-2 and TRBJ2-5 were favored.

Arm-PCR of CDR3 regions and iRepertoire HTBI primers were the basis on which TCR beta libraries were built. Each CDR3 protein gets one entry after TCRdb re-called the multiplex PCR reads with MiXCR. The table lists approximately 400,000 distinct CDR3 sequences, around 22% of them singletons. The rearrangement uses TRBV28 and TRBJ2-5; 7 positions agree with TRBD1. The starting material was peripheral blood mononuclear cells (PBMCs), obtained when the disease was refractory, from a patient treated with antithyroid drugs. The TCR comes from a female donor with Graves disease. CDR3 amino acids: CASSPTGRETQYF. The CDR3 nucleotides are TGTGCCAGCAGTCCGACAGGGCGGGAGACCCAGTACTTC. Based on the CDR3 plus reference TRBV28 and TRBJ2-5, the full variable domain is DVKVTQSSRYLVKRTGEKVFLECVQDMDHENMFWYRQDPGLGLRLIYFSYDVKMKEKGDIPEGYSVSREKKERFSLILESASTNQTSMYLCASSPTGRETQYFGPGTRLLVL.